This record looks at one T cell receptor beta chain sequence and its context. The target of this receptor is not known. Base qualities are not provided; no much larger clone lies one nucleotide away. The data were taken from a study of cytomegalovirus exposure and HLA in healthy donors (dated by TCRdb to the late 2010s). A note on the overall study: In an earlier analysis of 450 to 750 of the donors, approximately 300 Gb of sequence data and about 110 million unique TCR beta sequences from about 179 million T cells were reported. An early release covering 500 to 750 HLA-typed donors comprised approximately 290 gigabases of sequencing data and around 86 million unique TCR sequences. Of the approximately 400 genotyped donors, over 70% fell in the genetic ancestry cluster associated with self-reported Caucasian donors. The study aimed to test whether signatures of past pathogen exposure could be identified by cataloging public T cell receptors. Using immunosequencing, the study profiled T cell repertoires from roughly 650 subjects and related those repertoires to cytomegalovirus serostatus. Besides the first cohort of more than 650 subjects, a separate validation cohort made up of 120 different subjects was used. To predict cytomegalovirus infection status, the study combined high-throughput TCR immunosequencing, statistical association of individual TCRs with disease status, and machine learning. In a later analysis, previously published TCR beta repertoires from several hundred donors were re-analyzed and high-resolution HLA genotyping was added so that TCR occurrence patterns could be studied. The later analysis used no new phenotypic data to find candidate immune exposures, relying instead on TCR beta sequences and their occurrence across donors. To decide whether each TCR beta V gene segment behaved as functional or pseudogenic, an earlier analysis of fewer than 750 of the donors relied on high-throughput TCR beta sequencing. Alongside the repertoire data, information on donor age, sex, ethnicity and CMV serostatus was compiled. A later genetic analysis used genome-wide SNP genotypes for about 65% of the roughly 670 donors, treating that subset as a discovery cohort. All discovery cohort repertoires had been generated using a single sequencing platform. HLA typing included class I and class II loci at four-digit resolution. Typing coverage varied by locus: roughly 629-640 donors for A, B, C, DRB1 and DQB1; approximately 520 for DQA1; around 610 for DPA1; approximately 450 for DPB1. Roughly 5 DR-DQ haplotypes were treated as single units for association and clustering because of strong linkage in the cohort. Across under 500 genotyped donors of the cohort, an average of about 240,000 unique TCR beta nucleotide sequences per donor were sequenced, and approximately 19% of those sequences were non-productive.

The cohort was made up of about 670 healthy bone marrow donors. At the time of sampling, all cohort members were nominally healthy, though unrecorded immune exposures were likely present. The donor was CMV seronegative and belonged to the group of around 400 seronegative cohort members. A peripheral blood sample was collected from each donor, and TCR beta sequencing was performed on peripheral blood mononuclear cells. Genomic DNA extraction from the blood cell samples was performed with the Qiagen DNeasy Blood Extraction Kit. The library came from the immunoSEQ multiplex PCR assay. The multiplex PCR relied on a mix of 60 forward primers for TCR Vbeta segments and 13 reverse primers for TCR Jbeta segments. The CDR3 region of rearranged TCR beta genes was amplified from genomic DNA with a multiplex PCR assay. The amplified TCR beta libraries were sequenced on the Illumina HiSeq System as 87-base-pair reads. Per the authors' processing: Across the roughly 640 repertoires, a later analysis counted 80 million or so unique TCR beta chains, around 11 million of which were shared by at least two donors. Raw reads were error-corrected and collapsed into unique sequences by a nearest-neighbor algorithm in which closely related sequences were merged to remove PCR and sequencing errors. CDR3 sequences were aligned to IMGT reference sequences to assign V, D and J gene segments. Each retained sequence needed at least a six-nucleotide match to both a V gene segment and a J gene segment. A rearrangement counted as productive if the CDR3 had no stop codons and remained in frame with V and J, and every other rearrangement counted as non-productive. Following IMGT convention, CDR3 was defined as the stretch from the second conserved V-encoded cysteine to the conserved J-encoded phenylalanine. The earlier analysis of roughly 590 of the donors excluded sequences that lacked an unambiguous match to a single V gene segment. An earlier analysis of several hundred of the donors called V segments functional above 56.7% productive rearrangements and segregating when the between-donor standard deviation exceeded 5%. A statistical classification framework was built to diagnose cytomegalovirus status from the catalog of TCR beta chain sequences. In a later analysis, V and J genes were assigned by comparing TCR nucleotide sequences against IMGT/GENE-DB human TR gene sequences. Using the TCRdist pipeline, a later analysis assigned CDR3 sequences along with most-parsimonious VDJ recombination scenarios. In a later analysis, every TCR beta chain was defined by the combination of its CDR3 amino acid sequence and its V-gene family, and reads without a unique V-gene family were dropped. To address suspected cross-contamination and a sequencing artifact, a later analysis removed roughly 640 highly shared, low-generation-probability nucleotide sequences. For each public chain, a later analysis derived a clonal expansion index from normalized ranks of inferred template counts within each repertoire. Generation probabilities in a later analysis came from a VDJ recombination model fitted to out-of-frame rearrangements, and those results were checked against IGoR. In a later analysis, hypergeometric tests were used to score TCR-TCR, TCR-HLA and TCR-CMV co-occurrence, with a repertoire-size bias correction applied to TCR pairs. In a later analysis, false discovery rates were estimated by permuting HLA or CMV assignments 20 times. A later analysis grouped co-occurring TCRs with DBSCAN, adding TCRdist sequence similarity when clustering within HLA-allele-positive subsets. Repertoires with fewer than 30,000 or more than 120,000 public chains were left out of co-occurrence clustering, as were a handful of repertoires with anomalous nucleotide sharing. The table comes from immuneACCESS by way of TCRdb, which keeps in-frame sequences with V and J called. Part of the clones is missing from these tables; in studies checked, under half for an unresolved V gene and the rest for unknown reasons. V, J and clone size were drawn from that table, and D and trimming were deduced from the DNA. In all, the sample holds roughly 150,000 clones, and over 80% of those were seen once. Jointly, the top ten make up 1.2% of the sample.

Trimming takes 0 bases from V and 2 bases from J, and the germline ends sit 15 bases apart. The germline V gene sets CDR1 to MGHRA and CDR2 to YSYEKL. The CDR3, cysteine through phenylalanine, is 17 amino acids long. Kept here is only the CDR3 DNA, which spans 51 bases and is read in frame from base 1. General study outcomes and caveats: In a later analysis, TCR association rates were found to vary across HLA loci, with the most associated TCRs seen for DRB1 alleles and the fewest for HLA-C alleles. A further reported finding was that TCR beta sequences accurately predicted the HLA-A and HLA-B alleles for most subjects in the first cohort. According to the authors, the approach could potentially be generalized to other disease states and immunological phenotypes. A later analysis reported that several top co-occurrence clusters appeared linked to parvovirus B19, influenza, CMV and Epstein-Barr virus. The study gave a list of 150 to 200 TCR beta chains associated with cytomegalovirus. Strong co-occurrence of HLA alleles, especially DR and DQ, made assigning TCR associations to individual alleles difficult. In a later analysis, some 17,000 TCR beta sequences were associated with specific HLA alleles at a false discovery rate of 0.05. A cluster of highly shared sequence variants was judged likely to be a technical artifact of the sequencing pipeline. Correlated functional status among segregating V segments might be attributable to linkage disequilibrium, but an unknown experimental factor could not be ruled out. HLA typing was unavailable for some donors at each locus, so association tests used only the typed subset. The presence/absence analyses assumed that sequencing depth was roughly uniform across donors, and that assumption may not be true. For the cohort, immune exposure information was limited to CMV serostatus. A later analysis found that most CMV-associated TCR beta chains appeared HLA-restricted, with HLA associations seemingly driven largely by CMV exposure. An association between a missense DCLRE1C variant and V-gene and J-gene trimming of TCR beta chains was found in a later genetic analysis and replicated in an independent cohort. In a later analysis, HLA-associated TCR beta chains were found to be more clonally expanded and to have lower generation probabilities than equally common non-associated chains. Because the 87-base-pair reads could not distinguish some IMGT-functional V segments, including TRBV6-2 and TRBV6-3, those segments were excluded. Only TCR beta chains were sequenced in this cohort, and the absence of alpha or paired-chain data limited detectable features. A few of the identified cytomegalovirus-associated TCR beta chains were confirmed in vitro to be specific for cytomegalovirus antigens. Compared with the roughly 710-donor mean, donors in an Asian-associated ancestry cluster had fewer N-insertions in productive TCRs, according to a later genetic analysis. Because counts were too low, approximately 18 rarely observed V segments, including chromosome 9 orphons, were excluded from the earlier analysis of 587 of the donors. The classifier was reported to diagnose cytomegalovirus status with high specificity and sensitivity in both the original cohort and the validation cohort. Most TCR sequences were seen in very few donors, while some public TCRs were found in many individuals. An earlier analysis of approximately 500 of the donors showed that most TCR beta V segments appeared in productive rearrangements either about 87% or about 30% of the time, which broadly matched IMGT annotations.

Material: PBMCs. In this chain, TRBV4-1 is recombined with TRBJ2-3; a tentative D match to TRBD2 spans 5 bases. The source of this sequence is a boy under 10 years old in good health and CMV-seronegative. The DNA sequence is given as TGCGCCAGCAGCCAAGATCGAGGGCTATCCCACACAGATACGCAGTATTTT. This is translated as CASSQDRGLSHTDTQYF.